This TCR beta chain originates from a study of CD8+ T cells in alopecia areata. Findings and caveats of the study: Lesional scalp displayed greater clonality than normal scalp, most notably in alopecia totalis/universalis.

RNA extraction was followed by reverse transcription into cDNA, which acted as the sequencing template. This table comes from immunoSEQ multiplex PCR, and its TCRdb copy is limited to in-frame clones, with some not included. The profile shows a few hundred thousand clones, over 45% of them singletons. To note about this clone: Antigen specificity is unknown.

As for treatment: oral pan-JAK inhibitor, 5-10 mg twice daily. The length of the CDR3 is 12 residues. Per the germline V gene, CDR1 is SQVTM and CDR2 is ANQGSEA. Between the trimmed V and J ends, which lost 4 bases and 3 bases, there was a span of 10 bases. The genes are TRBV29-1 and TRBJ2-7; D is ambiguous. Sequencing was performed on CD4+ T cells sorted from blood, taken at roughly week 53, from a patient treated with tofacitinib. This TCR was recovered from a human donor with alopecia areata. CDR3 loop: CSVGWWDYEQYF. The CDR3 nucleotides are TGCAGCGTTGGGTGGTGGGACTACGAGCAGTACTTC.